A selection of T cell receptor beta chains follows, all from one sample in a study of blood T cell repertoires in COVID-19. The table came from immunoSEQ multiplex PCR; TCRdb's copy has only in-frame clones and leaves some out. The repertoire holds fewer than 250,000 clones, 65% to 80% seen once, with roughly 12% in the top ten. The sample comprised peripheral blood. The receptors were sampled from a woman aged 45-59 years with acute or convalescent COVID-19. Each CDR3 is given with its conserved first and last residue. The order of the fields is J gene, V gene, clone size, D gene, CDR3 DNA, CDR3 protein. The D gene is left open where the match is weak. Clone size is shown for a subset of rows, as once, few, many or a class of expanded clone.

TRBJ2-1,TRBV30,few,TRBD2,TGTGCCTGGAGGAGGAGCGGGGGCTACAATGAGCAGTTCTTC,CAWRRSGGYNEQFF
TRBJ2-1,TRBV7-9,-,-,TGTGCCAGCAGTCTTATTGGTAACCAAGCGTTCTTC,CASSLIGNQAFF
TRBJ1-1,TRBV14,-,-,TGTGCCAGCAGCCAAGATCTCGGGTTGGGGGGCACTGAAGCTTTCTTT,CASSQDLGLGGTEAFF
TRBJ1-2,TRBV25-1,-,TRBD1,TGTGCCAGCAGTGAAACAGGGGGCGTCGGCTACACCTTC,CASSETGGVGYTF
TRBJ2-3,TRBV7-7,-,TRBD1,TGTGCTAGCAGCCCCGGACAGGGAGAGACAGATACGCAGTATTTT,CASSPGQGETDTQYF
TRBJ1-1,TRBV2,-,-,TGTGCCAGCAGTGAATATGGGGGACAAGGTGGCACTGAAGCTTTCTTT,CASSEYGGQGGTEAFF
TRBJ2-7,TRBV28,-,TRBD1,TGTGCCAGCAGTTTTAGGGGGACAGGGGGGAAAGAGCAGTACTTC,CASSFRGTGGKEQYF
TRBJ2-7,TRBV28,once,TRBD2,TGTGCCAGCAGTTCTCCTAGCGGGGGGCACTACGAGCAGTACTTC,CASSSPSGGHYEQYF
TRBJ2-7,TRBV24-1,-,-,TGTGCCACCAAAGACTCCCACGCCAGGGGCTACGAGCAGTACTTC,CATKDSHARGYEQYF
TRBJ1-1,TRBV14,-,TRBD1,TGTGCCAGCAGCCACGGACAGGGCTCTTCTGAAGCTTTCTTT,CASSHGQGSSEAFF
TRBJ2-2,TRBV7-2,-,TRBD2,TGTGCCAGCAGGCGGGGAGGGAGTCCCGGGGAGCTGTTTTTT,CASRRGGSPGELFF
TRBJ1-2,TRBV6-5,-,TRBD1,TGTGCCAGCATTACAGGGGGAGGGAACTATGGCTACACCTTC,CASITGGGNYGYTF
TRBJ2-7,TRBV5-4,many,TRBD1,TGTGCCAGCAACTTGGACAGGGTCCCCTACGAGCAGTACTTC,CASNLDRVPYEQYF
TRBJ1-6,TRBV5-1,-,TRBD1,TGCGCCAGCAGCTTGGTGGGACAGGGGGATTCACCTCTCCACTTT,CASSLVGQGDSPLHF
TRBJ1-5,TRBV19,-,-,TGTGCCTCGAAAGATAGGGGCCAGCCCCAGCATTTT,CASKDRGQPQHF
TRBJ2-7,TRBV2,-,-,TGTGCCAGCAGTGAAGCCGGCAGAGGAGGCGAGCAGTACTTC,CASSEAGRGGEQYF
TRBJ1-4,TRBV30,few,TRBD1,TGTGCCTGGAGTGTCCACAGGGGAAGAACTAATGAAAAACTGTTTTTT,CAWSVHRGRTNEKLFF
TRBJ2-2,TRBV7-9,-,-,TGTGCCAGCAGGGCACGGGCCCAGGGGAACACCGGGGAGCTGTTTTTT,CASRARAQGNTGELFF
TRBJ1-2,TRBV29-1,-,-,TGCAGCGTTGGTCGCCGGAACTATGGCTACACCTTC,CSVGRRNYGYTF
TRBJ2-7,TRBV7-6,-,-,TGTGCCAGCAGCCCCGCCCTGAGCTCCTACGAGCAGTACTTC,CASSPALSSYEQYF
TRBJ2-1,TRBV18,-,TRBD1,TGTGCCAGCTCACCACCGGGACAGGGGGCCACTACCAATGAGCAGTTCTTC,CASSPPGQGATTNEQFF
TRBJ2-1,TRBV6-5,once,TRBD2,TGTGCCAGCAGTTACGGCGGGAGGAACCGAGGTGGGCAGTTCTTC,CASSYGGRNRGGQFF
TRBJ2-7,TRBV30,-,TRBD2,TGTGCCTGGAGGTCACCGGGGGGGGGATCGGACGAGCAGTACTTC,CAWRSPGGGSDEQYF
TRBJ2-2,TRBV4-2,few,TRBD2,TGTGCCAGCAACCAGGGACTAGCGAACACCGGGGAGCTGTTTTTT,CASNQGLANTGELFF
TRBJ2-5,TRBV27,-,TRBD1,TGTGCCAGCAGTTTATTAGGGACAGGCCAAGAGACCCAGTACTTC,CASSLLGTGQETQYF
TRBJ2-7,TRBV30,-,TRBD1,TGTGCCTGGAGTTTAACAGGGGTCTACGAGCAGTACTTC,CAWSLTGVYEQYF
TRBJ2-7,TRBV29-1,-,-,TGCAGCGTTGGAGCCAGGGGTAAGGGATACGAGCAGTACTTC,CSVGARGKGYEQYF
TRBJ2-3,TRBV24-1,-,-,TGTGCCACCAGTATACAAAGCACAGATACGCAGTATTTT,CATSIQSTDTQYF
TRBJ2-1,TRBV6-2/TRBV6-3,few,-,TGTGCCAGCAGTTACCTGACAGATTACAATGAGCAGTTCTTC,CASSYLTDYNEQFF